In this sample, the clone carrying this TCR beta chain turned up a few times. Its antigen remains unidentified. This sample is drawn from a study of beta chain features in type 1 diabetes. Study-level information: Age and gender were similar between patients and healthy donors, as were cell yields. Across every sample, 107,917,701 sorted cells were examined in total.

The CDR3 extends over 14 amino acids. The junction had 8 bases not matched to a gene; V was cut back by 4 bases and J by 5 bases. CDR1 and CDR2 (germline): GTSNPN, SVGIG (reference sequence). Isolated RNA was reverse transcribed in full, so expressed TCRB transcripts were sequenced. Profiled with immunoSEQ multiplex PCR; TCRdb holds only in-frame clones, not every one. There are hundreds of thousands of clones in the sample; about 29% occur only once, and around 0.065% lies in the top ten. Study-wide results and caveats: Shortening of TCRB CDR3s, moderate but significant, appeared in all four CD4+ subsets of Type 1 diabetes patients. The similarity of naive, central memory and Treg TCRB repertoires appeared greater among patients than among healthy donors.

The origin of this receptor is a man aged 18 to 30 in good health. The sample consisted of naive CD4+ T cells from blood. This chain links TRBV30 with TRBJ2-3; 8 bases match TRBD1. Written as DNA, the CDR3 is TGTGCCTGGACCTCGGGACAGGTTCAAGATACGCAGTATTTT. Encoded protein: CAWTSGQVQDTQYF.